These 21 T cell receptor beta chains share one sample of origin, sequenced in a study of blood T cell repertoires in COVID-19. Measured with immunoSEQ multiplex PCR; TCRdb has only the in-frame clones, and not every one. The sample includes roughly 200,000 clones, roughly 86% of them seen just once. Sequencing was done on a sample of peripheral blood. These receptors were collected from a man between 18 and 29 years old with active or convalescent COVID-19.

The chain combines TRBV3-1 (or the pseudogene TRBV3-2) with TRBJ2-1, with 14 nucleotides matching TRBD2. This CDR3 contains 17 residues. Looked up from germline, CDR1 is LGHDT and CDR2 is YNNKEL (reference sequence). J lost 9 bases, V lost 0 bases, and 7 bases had no gene match. In nucleotides, the CDR3 is TGTGCCAGCAGCCAAGATCGACTAGCGGGGGGGCGTCGTGAGCAGTTCTTC. Protein: CASSQDRLAGGRREQFF.

The chain carries TRBV5-6 and TRBJ2-2; 7 bases fit TRBD1. Trimming removed 2 bases from V and 3 bases from J; junction bases left unmatched: 7. The CDR3 contains 16 residues. From germline, CDR1 is SGHDT and CDR2 YYEEEE. The CDR3: CASSLGTELYTGELFF. The CDR3 nucleotides read TGTGCCAGCAGCTTAGGGACAGAACTATACACCGGGGAGCTGTTTTTT.

This sequence joins TRBV5-4 and TRBJ1-2; D remains unclear. This CDR3 comprises 18 residues. Germline CDR1 SGHNT, CDR2 YYREEE (reference sequence). V was clipped by 0 bases and J by 3 bases, with 21 bases between them. Written as DNA, the CDR3 is TGTGCCAGCAGCTTGGTGGACTCCTTTCATGTGGGTCACTATGGCTACACCTTC. It is translated as CASSLVDSFHVGHYGYTF.

The count of this clone is one. The chain joins TRBV11-2 to TRBJ1-4; weak D call: TRBD1 (6 bases). Germline-derived CDR1 and CDR2 are SGHAT and FQNNGV. The CDR3 consists of 15 residues. Trimming pared 4 bases from V and 6 bases from J, leaving 15 bases between. The CDR3 spells CASSSHGTSHEKLFF. CDR3 nucleotide sequence: TGTGCCAGCAGCTCCCACGGGACATCGCATGAAAAACTGTTTTTT. Full variable domain (missing parts from reference TRBV11-2 and TRBJ1-4): EAGVAQSPRYKIIEKRQSVAFWCNPISGHATLYWYQQILGQGPKLLIQFQNNGVVDDSQLPKDRFSAERLKGVDSTLKIQPAKLEDSAVYLCASSSHGTSHEKLFFGSGTQLSVL.

The chain recombines TRBV12-3 or TRBV12-4 with TRBJ1-1; D possibly corresponds to TRBD1 (5 bases). V lost 6 bases and J 1 base, leaving 6 bases between the germline ends. The CDR3 is made up of 12 amino acids. DNA of the CDR3: TGTGCCAGCAGCGACAGGAACACTGAAGCTTTCTTT. As protein: CASSDRNTEAFF.

V gene TRBV6-4 combines with J gene TRBJ1-1; TRBD1 agrees at 8 bases. Trimming removed 0 bases from V and 5 bases from J; junction bases left unmatched: 5. Germline CDR1 is MRHNA and CDR2 is SNTAGT. The CDR3 consists of 15 residues. The CDR3 nucleotides are TGTGCCAGCAGTGACTCAACAGGGGGGAGTACTGAAGCTTTCTTT. As protein: CASSDSTGGSTEAFF.

The chain is built from TRBV19 and TRBJ2-7; 7 bases are a match to TRBD2. The CDR3 is 14 residues long. CDR1 LNHDA and CDR2 SQIVND come from the germline V gene (reference sequence). Losses at the gene ends were 7 bases for V and 2 bases for J; bases not matched to a gene: 8. CDR3 nucleotides: TGTGCCAGTACCAAATGGGGGGGTCCCTACGAGCAGTACTTC. It encodes CASTKWGGPYEQYF.

The CDR3 protein is CASSPSGYSAFEKLFF. The DNA for the CDR3 is TGTGCCAGCTCACCAAGCGGATACAGCGCCTTTGAAAAACTGTTTTTT. The chain links TRBV18 to TRBJ1-4; D uncertain. The germline gives CDR1 KGHSH, CDR2 LQKENI. V was pared by 2 bases and J by 7 bases, with 17 bases between. This CDR3 comprises 16 residues.

The J gene is TRBJ2-7, the V gene TRBV5-8; the match to TRBD2 covers 8 bases. Trimming took 4 bases from V and 0 from J; bases not matched to a gene: 12. The germline CDR1 and CDR2 sequences are SGHTS and YDEGEE. The CDR3 consists of 17 residues. CDR3 bases: TGTGCCAGCAGCCCGACCCTCACAGCGGGGGCCTCCTACGAGCAGTACTTC. Its translation: CASSPTLTAGASYEQYF.

This clone was counted a single time. The V and J genes are TRBV2 and TRBJ2-2; unclear D gene. The CDR3 totals 14 residues. Germline lookup yields CDR1 SNHLY and CDR2 FYNNEI. With 3 bases removed from V and 2 bases from J, the gap between germline ends came to 7 bases. CDR3 amino acids: CASSDVRNTGELFF. In nucleotides, the CDR3 is TGTGCCAGCAGTGACGTGCGAAACACCGGGGAGCTGTTTTTT.

The V and J genes are TRBV28 and TRBJ2-6; 9 bases agree with TRBD1. Germline-derived CDR1 and CDR2 are MDHEN and SYDVKM. CDR3 length: 17 amino acids. Trimming at V came to 1 base and at J to 1 base, leaving 2 bases not matched to a gene. The CDR3 DNA reads TGTGCCAGCAGTTTATCACAGGGGGCGTCTGGGGCCAACGTCCTGACTTTC. It codes for CASSLSQGASGANVLTF.

The CDR3 bases are TGTGCCAGCAGGAAGGGGACAGGGTTCAGCTACGAGCAGTACTTC. This translates into CASRKGTGFSYEQYF. The chain carries TRBV27 and TRBJ2-7, with 9 nucleotides matching TRBD1. Germline lookup yields CDR1 MNHEY and CDR2 SMNVEV (reference sequence). The CDR3 has 15 amino acids. V dropped 6 bases and J dropped 3; count of bases not matched to a gene: 9.

V and J are TRBV10-3 and TRBJ2-2; no firm D call. This CDR3 has 13 amino acids. CDR1 is ENHRY, CDR2 SYGVKD, per germline. V dropped 2 bases and J dropped 7 bases, with 8 bases sitting between them. This chain's CDR3 is CAISELVGGELFF. In DNA form, the CDR3 reads TGTGCCATCAGTGAGCTGGTCGGCGGGGAGCTGTTTTTT.

V is TRBV19 and J is TRBJ1-2; D not certain. V dropped 5 bases and J dropped 5 bases, with 18 bases sitting between them. CDR1 LNHDA and CDR2 SQIVND come from the germline V gene (reference sequence). This CDR3 is built from 15 residues. The CDR3 region has the DNA TGTGCCAGTAGTGGGCAAGAGAACGTCCGATATGGCTACACCTTC. Translating gives CASSGQENVRYGYTF.

The CDR3 DNA is TGCGCCAGCAGCTCGCCGATCCTTAGACTAGCGGGGGGGCAAGATACGCAGTATTTT. As protein: CASSSPILRLAGGQDTQYF. V is TRBV5-1 and J is TRBJ2-3; TRBD2 matches at 14 bases. The CDR3 is 19 amino acids. The junction had 14 bases not matched to a gene; V was cut back by 3 bases and J by 5 bases. CDR1 is SGHRS, CDR2 YFSETQ, per germline.

The J gene is TRBJ2-7, the V gene TRBV4-2; TRBD1 matches 12 bases. Per germline, CDR1 LGHNA and CDR2 YNFKEQ. With 0 bases clipped from V and 4 bases from J, the junction kept 7 bases outside the gene matches. The CDR3 contains 17 residues. The DNA for the CDR3 is TGTGCCAGCAGCCAAGACCCCGGGACAGGGGGCGAGTACGAGCAGTACTTC. Translating gives CASSQDPGTGGEYEQYF.

The V gene is TRBV5-6, the J gene TRBJ1-1, with 7 bases identical to TRBD1. Germline loops: CDR1 SGHDT, CDR2 YYEEEE. CDR3 length equals 14 residues. V was pared by 3 bases and J by 1 base, with 3 bases of the junction left unmatched. CDR3 DNA: TGTGCCAGCAGCTCCGACAGGGCGAACACTGAAGCTTTCTTT. Protein product: CASSSDRANTEAFF. The complete variable domain, with remaining parts taken from reference TRBV5-6 and TRBJ1-1, reads DAGVTQSPTHLIKTRGQQVTLRCSPKSGHDTVSWYQQALGQGPQFIFQYYEEEERQRGNFPDRFSGHQFPNYSSELNVNALLLGDSALYLCASSSDRANTEAFFGQGTRLTVV.

The genes are TRBV10-2 and TRBJ1-1, with 9 bases lining up with TRBD1. Trimming removed 7 bases from V and 10 bases from J; junction bases left unmatched: 7. This CDR3 has 12 residues. Germline CDR1 WSHSY, CDR2 SAAADI. The CDR3 spells CASIGTGHLAFF. CDR3 bases: TGCGCCAGCATTGGGACAGGGCATTTAGCTTTCTTT.

CDR3 bases: TGTGCCAGCAGTTGGGACAATTACAATGAGCAGTTCTTC. It specifies CASSWDNYNEQFF. The chain carries TRBV27 and TRBJ2-1; D is perhaps TRBD1 (6 bases). The CDR3 spans 13 residues. V lost 4 bases and J 4 bases, leaving 8 bases between the germline ends. Germline V lookup: CDR1 MNHEY, CDR2 SMNVEV (reference sequence).

In its sample, this clone is medium-sized. The CDR3 protein is CASRKAGGSYNEQFF. The CDR3 region has the DNA TGTGCCAGCAGGAAAGCGGGGGGCTCCTACAATGAGCAGTTCTTC. The chain links TRBV2 to TRBJ2-1; 9 bases map to TRBD2. The J segment lost 0 bases and the V segment lost 6 bases, leaving 3 bases of the junction unmatched. This CDR3 has 15 residues. The germline V gene has CDR1 SNHLY and CDR2 FYNNEI.

The rearrangement links TRBV19 to TRBJ1-5, with D possibly matching TRBD1 (5 bases). Trimming took 3 bases from V and 7 from J, leaving 16 bases between them. The CDR3 contains 15 residues. Germline CDR1 reads LNHDA; CDR2 reads SQIVND (reference sequence). CDR3 coding DNA: TGTGCCAGTAGTATGAGGATGCAGGGAGGGCAGCCCCAGCATTTT. This encodes CASSMRMQGGQPQHF.